This entry features one T cell receptor (beta chain) sequence. Antigen: not known. Using immunoSEQ multiplex PCR, the repertoire was profiled, and TCRdb retains in-frame clones only, with some absent. The data contain roughly 69,000 clones, 85% to 90% of them singletons. This sample was taken from a study of a mutant IDH1 vaccine in newly diagnosed glioma. The wider study: Previous care, which was radiotherapy, temozolomide, or both, most often involved both. Participants attended visit V12, the safety follow-up, at week 35, and then attended visit V13 at week 47.

This CDR3 spans 17 amino acids. Deletions cut 4 bases from V and 1 base from J, with 14 bases between. CDR1 and CDR2 from the germline V gene are LNHDA and SQIVND (reference sequence). The time point is: week 35, safety follow-up. Doses of 300 ug of mutant IDH1 20-mer peptide were given with topical imiquimod. The patients received vaccinations eight times, in weeks 1, 3, 5, 7, 11, 15, 19 and 23. Donor tumors were new WHO grade 3 or 4 IDH1-mutant, ATRX-lost astrocytomas. The chain links TRBV19 to TRBJ2-6; D not certain. Sequences were derived from PBMCs, sampled from a glioma patient whose treatment included an IDH1 peptide vaccine. The source of this sequence is a man aged 25 to 40 with glioma. The CDR3 is CASSTRLLGSGANVLTF. CDR3 DNA: TGTGCCAGTAGTACCCGCCTTCTCGGGTCTGGGGCCAACGTCCTGACTTTC.